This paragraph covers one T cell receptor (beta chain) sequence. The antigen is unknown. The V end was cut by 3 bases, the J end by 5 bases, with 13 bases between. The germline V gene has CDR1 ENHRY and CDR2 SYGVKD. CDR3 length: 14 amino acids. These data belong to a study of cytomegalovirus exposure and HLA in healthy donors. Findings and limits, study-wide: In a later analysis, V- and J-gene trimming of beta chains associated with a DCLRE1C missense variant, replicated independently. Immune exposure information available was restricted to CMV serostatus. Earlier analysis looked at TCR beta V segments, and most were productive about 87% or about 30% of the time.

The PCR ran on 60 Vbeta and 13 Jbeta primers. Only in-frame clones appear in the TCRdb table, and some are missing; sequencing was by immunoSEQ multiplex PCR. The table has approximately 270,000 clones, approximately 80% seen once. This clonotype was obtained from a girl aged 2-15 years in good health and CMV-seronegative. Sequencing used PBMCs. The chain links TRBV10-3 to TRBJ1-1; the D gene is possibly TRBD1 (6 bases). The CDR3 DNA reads TGTGCCATCAGTGAACGAACAGGGAGTACTGAAGCTTTCTTT. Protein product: CAISERTGSTEAFF.